The entry below gives a single T cell receptor (beta chain) sequence along with its context. What it recognizes is unknown. The sample comes from a study of graft-versus-host responses after intestinal transplantation. Overall study results and limits: GvH clones appeared in recipient marrow, some first in ileum or blood.

Sequenced by immunoSEQ multiplex PCR; TCRdb stores in-frame clones only, minus some. The data contain under 50,000 clones, approximately 93% of them singletons. The clonotype comes from a human patient who received an intestinal transplant, so some T cells may come from the graft donor. The sequencing here drew on PBMCs, taken 700 to 850 days after intestinal transplantation.

The CDR3 loop is CASSVISGGAPVNEQFF. In DNA, the CDR3 is TGTGCCAGCAGTGTAATTAGCGGGGGGGCCCCTGTGAATGAGCAGTTCTTC. This chain connects TRBV27 to TRBJ2-1; 11 nucleotides agree with TRBD2. J lost 7 bases, V lost 5 bases, and 13 bases had no gene match. The CDR3 contains 17 residues. Germline CDR1 is MNHEY and CDR2 is SMNVEV (reference sequence).